This paragraph reports one TCR beta chain. What it recognizes is unknown. Over 18 months, lack of ophthalmopathy progression marked Graves' hyperthyroidism as stable. RNA transcripts were the template for amplifying TCR beta CDR3 regions. RT-PCR in the first round (using the HTBI primer set) targeted the TCR CDR3. TCRdb reprocessed the multiplex PCR reads with MiXCR, giving one entry per CDR3 protein. Among some 510,000 distinct CDR3 sequences listed, 46% were seen once. The CDR3 contains 14 residues. V gave up 7 bases and J gave up 2 bases, with 15 bases separating them. CDR1 SGDLS and CDR2 YYNGEE come from the germline V gene. This entry is derived from a study of T cells in Graves' hyperthyroidism and ophthalmopathy. Overall study results and limits: Most thyroid clonotypes expanded above 0.001 were also detected in blood.

V usage is TRBV9 and J usage is TRBJ2-5; D is perhaps TRBD1 or TRBD2 (5 bases each). The receptor's source is a woman between 18 and 29 years old with Graves' hyperthyroidism. The material sequenced was peripheral blood or thyroid tissue (not recorded which). DNA for the CDR3: TGTGCCAGCTCCTTTGGGGGACGACAAGAGACCCAGTACTTC. Protein sequence: CASSFGGRQETQYF.